This T cell receptor (beta chain) appears in the sequencing data of a study of Tregs in tolerant kidney transplant recipients. Findings and limits, study-wide: Antigen-driven expansion was suggested because donor-specific Tregs expanded more than all Tregs in tolerant patients.

Unstimulated Tregs (CD4+CD25+CD127-) and CD4+CD25- non-Tregs were sorted from PBMCs. The V gene's germline CDR1 is SNHLY and CDR2 FYNNEI. V was cut by 10 bases and J by 1 base, with 11 bases left in between. This CDR3 region has 12 residues. In regard to this clone: Its specificity is not known. The DNA ends 3 residues before the CDR3 does, and the rest of the CDR3 is filled in from the germline J gene.

The data were produced by immunoSEQ multiplex PCR, yet TCRdb's version contains in-frame clones alone and is incomplete. The sample data list about 52,000 clones. The material was CD4+ T cells from blood, obtained before the transplant. The chain joins TRBV2 to TRBJ2-7; possibly TRBD1 for D (6 bases). This clonotype was sampled from a human donor who received a combined kidney and bone marrow transplant. This chain's CDR3 is CATSTGSYEQYF. The DNA read from the CDR3 is TGTGCCACTTCGACAGGTTCCTACGAG. Full variable domain (remainder filled in from reference TRBV2 and TRBJ2-7): EPEVTQTPSHQVTQMGQEVILRCVPISNHLYFYWYRQILGQKVEFLVSFYNNEISEKSEIFDDQFSVERPDGSNFTLKIRSTKLEDSAMYFCATSTGSYEQYFGPGTRLTVT.